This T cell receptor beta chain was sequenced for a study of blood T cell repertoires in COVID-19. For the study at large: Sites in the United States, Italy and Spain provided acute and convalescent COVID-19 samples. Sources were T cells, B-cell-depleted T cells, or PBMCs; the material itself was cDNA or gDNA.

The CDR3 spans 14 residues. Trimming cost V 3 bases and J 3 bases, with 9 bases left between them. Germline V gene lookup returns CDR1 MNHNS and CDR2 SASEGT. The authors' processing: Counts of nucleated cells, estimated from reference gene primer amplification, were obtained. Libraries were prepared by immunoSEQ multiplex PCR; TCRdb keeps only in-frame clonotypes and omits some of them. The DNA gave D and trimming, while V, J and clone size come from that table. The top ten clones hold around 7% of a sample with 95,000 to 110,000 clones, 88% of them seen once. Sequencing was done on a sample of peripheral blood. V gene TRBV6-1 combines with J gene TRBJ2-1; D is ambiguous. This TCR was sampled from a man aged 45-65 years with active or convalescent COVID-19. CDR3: CASSDQVNYNEQFF. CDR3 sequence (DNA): TGTGCCAGCAGTGACCAGGTCAACTACAATGAGCAGTTCTTC.